These 3 T cell receptor beta chains originate from one sample sequenced in a study of blood T cells in healthy people across ages. A second PCR of roughly 7 to 11 cycles used a sample-barcoded 5' primer and a J-beta primer mix. TCRdb reprocessed the 5' RACE reads with MiXCR, giving one entry per CDR3 protein. Here the sample spans around 1,500,000 distinct CDR3 sequences, over 25% being singletons. What was sequenced was blood. The receptor source for this set is a woman aged 25 to 45 in good health.

This clonotype was recorded only once. This rearrangement joins TRBV7-3 to TRBJ2-7; perhaps TRBD1 as D (7 bases). Trimming removed 4 bases from V and 6 bases from J, with 10 bases in between. The CDR3 sequence is 12 residues long. Germline CDR1 SGHTA, CDR2 FQGTGA. The CDR3 protein is CASSSGGTEQYF. In DNA, the CDR3 is TGTGCCAGCAGCTCAGGGGGGACCGAGCAGTACTTC. Variable domain in full (rest from reference TRBV7-3 and TRBJ2-7): GAGVSQTPSNKVTEKGKYVELRCDPISGHTALYWYRQSLGQGPEFLIYFQGTGAADDSGLPNDRFFAVRPEGSVSTLKIQRTERGDSAVYLCASSSGGTEQYFGPGTRLTVT.

This clonotype was counted between two and nine times. The chain is built from TRBV28 and TRBJ2-5; 10 positions match TRBD2. The CDR3 sequence is 16 residues long. Per germline, CDR1 MDHEN and CDR2 SYDVKM. The V and J ends lost 4 bases and 1 base, in that order; junction bases with no gene match: 6. CDR3 DNA sequence: TGTGCCAGCAGTTCGCAACTAGCGGGATTCCAAGAGACCCAGTACTTC. Amino acids: CASSSQLAGFQETQYF.

Comment on this clonotype: This may come from a read error, since a much larger clone is one base off. The chain combines TRBV12-3 or TRBV12-4 with TRBJ2-5; either TRBD1 or TRBD2 may supply D (5 bases each). V was clipped by 8 bases and J by 4 bases, with 17 bases between them. This CDR3 has 14 residues. The CDR3 protein is CASGWTSAGETQYF. The CDR3 DNA reads as TGTGCCAGCGGCTGGACATCTGCGGGAGAGACCCAGTACTTC.